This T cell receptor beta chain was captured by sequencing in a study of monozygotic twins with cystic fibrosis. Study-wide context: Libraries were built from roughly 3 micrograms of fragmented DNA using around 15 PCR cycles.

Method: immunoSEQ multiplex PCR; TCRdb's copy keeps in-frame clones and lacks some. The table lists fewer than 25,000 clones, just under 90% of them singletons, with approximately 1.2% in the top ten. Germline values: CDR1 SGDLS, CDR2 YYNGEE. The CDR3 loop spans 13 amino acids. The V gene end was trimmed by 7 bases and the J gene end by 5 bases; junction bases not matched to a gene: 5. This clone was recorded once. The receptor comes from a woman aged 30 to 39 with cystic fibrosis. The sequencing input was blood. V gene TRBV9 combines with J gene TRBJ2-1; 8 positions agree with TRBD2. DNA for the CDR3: TGTGCCAGCGGGGGACTAGGGAACAATGAGCAGTTCTTC. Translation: CASGGLGNNEQFF.